The 28 T cell receptor beta chains given below trace back to one sample, sequenced in a study of PD-1 blockade in classical Hodgkin lymphoma. All the patients suffered relapse after autologous stem cell transplantation, and brentuximab vedotin exposure differed. The data were produced by immunoSEQ multiplex PCR, yet TCRdb's version contains in-frame clones alone and is incomplete. Seen here are roughly 150,000 clones, just under 80% observed once, and the top ten hold roughly 10%. The sequences come from peripheral blood mononuclear cells (PBMCs), collected before the second cycle of nivolumab. The receptors stem from a human donor with classical Hodgkin lymphoma.

This clone showed up just once. The V and J genes are TRBV27 and TRBJ1-5, with unresolved D. CDR1 MNHEY and CDR2 SMNVEV come from the germline V gene (reference sequence). The CDR3 is 12 residues long. The V and J ends lost 3 bases and 5 bases respectively, with 5 bases between them. CDR3: CASSFPDQPQHF. CDR3 bases: TGTGCCAGCAGTTTCCCCGATCAGCCCCAGCATTTT.

The V gene is TRBV6-5, the J gene TRBJ2-7, with 7 bases identical to TRBD2. Germline V gene sequence: CDR1 MNHEY, CDR2 SVGAGI. This CDR3 spans 13 amino acids. Losses at the gene ends were 9 bases for V and 6 bases for J; bases not matched to a gene: 11. This CDR3 is CASSGLAMGEQYF. CDR3 nucleotides: TGTGCCAGTAGCGGGTTGGCTATGGGCGAGCAGTACTTC.

In regard to this clone: The sample carries other DNA sequences with the same CDR3. J is TRBJ1-5 and V is TRBV6-6, with D maybe TRBD1 (6 bases). This CDR3 has 14 amino acids. The ends were cut back, 7 bases at V and 6 bases at J, with 16 bases in the middle. Germline CDR1 is MNHNY and CDR2 is SVGAGI (reference sequence). The CDR3 DNA is TGTGCCAGCACTCTAGGGCAGGGGTTTCAGCCCCAGCATTTT. Translating gives CASTLGQGFQPQHF.

The V and J genes are TRBV5-4 and TRBJ1-4; 9 bases agree with TRBD1. Germline V gene lookup returns CDR1 SGHNT and CDR2 YYREEE (reference sequence). This CDR3 comprises 16 residues. Trimming cost V 4 bases and J 7 bases; bases outside gene matches: 11. The CDR3, as DNA: TGTGCCAGCAGCGTGACAACAGGGGGCGCGCTTGAAAAACTGTTTTTT. Encoded protein: CASSVTTGGALEKLFF. Using reference TRBV5-4 and TRBJ1-4 for the parts outside the CDR3, the full variable domain is ETGVTQSPTHLIKTRGQQVTLRCSSQSGHNTVSWYQQALGQGPQFIFQYYREEENGRGNFPPRFSGLQFPNYSSELNVNALELDDSALYLCASSVTTGGALEKLFFGSGTQLSVL.

V usage is TRBV7-3 and J usage is TRBJ2-5; TRBD2 matches 9 bases. The germline gives CDR1 SGHTA, CDR2 FQGTGA. After removal of 2 bases from V and 5 bases from J, the junction contained 6 bases not matched to a gene. The CDR3 sequence is 15 residues long. The CDR3 spells CASSLGLAGLETQYF. The CDR3 region has the DNA TGTGCCAGCAGCTTAGGGCTAGCGGGGCTTGAGACCCAGTACTTC.

J is TRBJ2-7 and V is TRBV18; D is unresolved. Germline V CDR1 and CDR2: KGHSH, LQKENI. V lost 1 base to trimming and J lost 3 bases, with 19 bases between them. The CDR3 has 17 residues. For the CDR3, the DNA is TGTGCCAGCTCACCACTGAGCCGGGCCCAGGCCTACTACGAGCAGTACTTC. It is translated as CASSPLSRAQAYYEQYF.

As for this clone: The same CDR3 also results from other DNA sequences found in this sample. DNA for the CDR3: TGTGCCAGCAGTCCCGGGAACTATGGCTACACCTTC. Amino acids: CASSPGNYGYTF. The rearrangement links TRBV28 to TRBJ1-2; the D is unclear. Germline V gene sequence: CDR1 MDHEN, CDR2 SYDVKM. This CDR3 comprises 12 residues. Between the trimmed V and J ends, which lost 5 bases and 2 bases, there was a span of 6 bases.

The chain joins TRBV7-3 to TRBJ1-3, with TRBD1 matching 9 bases. Germline-derived CDR1 and CDR2 are SGHTA and FQGTGA. The CDR3 contains 15 residues. V trimming: 5 bases; J trimming: 8 bases; junction bases outside the gene matches: 10. CDR3 in amino acids: CASSETGQGGDTIYF. The CDR3 nucleotides read TGTGCCAGCAGCGAGACGGGACAGGGAGGGGACACCATATATTTT.

For the CDR3, the DNA is TGTGCCAGCAGCCAGGGCTATGGCTACACCTTC. Protein sequence: CASSQGYGYTF. This chain uses TRBV5-6 with TRBJ1-2, with D possibly TRBD1 on 5 matching bases. CDR3 size: 11 residues. Germline CDR1 is SGHDT and CDR2 is YYEEEE. V was clipped by 4 bases and J by 4 bases, with 5 bases between them.

This clone has at least ten counts. The V gene is TRBV28, the J gene TRBJ2-3; unclear D gene. V was clipped by 5 bases and J by 5 bases, with 8 bases between them. The germline V gene encodes CDR1 MDHEN and CDR2 SYDVKM. The CDR3 is made up of 12 amino acids. The CDR3 is CASSMTGDTQYF. In DNA form, the CDR3 reads TGTGCCAGCAGTATGACGGGAGATACGCAGTATTTT. Looking up the rest from reference TRBV28 and TRBJ2-3 gives the full variable domain: DVKVTQSSRYLVKRTGEKVFLECVQDMDHENMFWYRQDPGLGLRLIYFSYDVKMKEKGDIPEGYSVSREKKERFSLILESASTNQTSMYLCASSMTGDTQYFGPGTRLTVL.

This clone was found once. This rearrangement joins TRBV19 to TRBJ2-3, with TRBD1 matching over 8 bases. J gave up 3 bases and V 1 base, and 6 bases lay outside the gene matches. The CDR3 runs to 16 residues. Germline V lookup: CDR1 LNHDA, CDR2 SQIVND (reference sequence). CDR3 region: CASSIGTGRWTDTQYF. The CDR3 coding sequence is TGTGCCAGTAGTATAGGGACAGGGAGGTGGACAGATACGCAGTATTTT.

In its sample, this clone was seen once. The rearrangement joins TRBV18 to TRBJ2-7; D is ambiguous. Germline-derived CDR1 and CDR2 are KGHSH and LQKENI. V dropped 5 bases and J dropped 0 bases, with 17 bases sitting between them. CDR3 length: 16 amino acids. The chain's CDR3 is CASSTERAPLSYEQYF. CDR3 DNA sequence: TGTGCCAGCTCAACCGAAAGGGCTCCGCTCTCCTACGAGCAGTACTTC. The full variable domain, in which reference TRBV18 and TRBJ2-7 provide the parts outside the CDR3, is NAGVMQNPRHLVRRRGQEARLRCSPMKGHSHVYWYRQLPEEGLKFMVYLQKENIIDESGMPKERFSAEFPKEGPSILRIQQVVRGDSAAYFCASSTERAPLSYEQYFGPGTRLTVT.

This sequence joins TRBV4-3 and TRBJ2-4, with 7 nucleotides matching TRBD2. From germline, CDR1 is LGHNA and CDR2 YSLEER. This CDR3 is 17 amino acids long. The J segment lost 6 bases and the V segment lost 0 bases, leaving 11 bases of the junction unmatched. This CDR3 is CASSQEVSGLAVNIQYF. CDR3 coding DNA: TGCGCCAGCAGCCAAGAGGTCTCGGGGCTAGCGGTAAACATTCAGTACTTC.

This chain uses TRBV28 with TRBJ1-2; no definite D call. The V end was cut by 3 bases, the J end by 7 bases, with 15 bases between. CDR3 length: 14 amino acids. Germline values: CDR1 MDHEN, CDR2 SYDVKM. Here the CDR3 DNA reads TGTGCCAGCAGTTTCCCCCCCCAACCGGGTGGCTACACCTTC. This encodes CASSFPPQPGGYTF.

This rearrangement joins TRBV27 to TRBJ2-3, with TRBD2 matching 10 bases. Looked up from germline, CDR1 is MNHEY and CDR2 is SMNVEV (reference sequence). The CDR3 extends over 17 amino acids. Losses at the gene ends were 2 bases for V and 0 bases for J; bases not matched to a gene: 5. This chain's CDR3 is CASSLLQTSGSTDTQYF. DNA for the CDR3: TGTGCCAGCAGTTTACTCCAGACTAGCGGGAGCACAGATACGCAGTATTTT.

The chain links TRBV7-9 to TRBJ2-2; 8 positions match TRBD2. The germline V gene encodes CDR1 SEHNR and CDR2 FQNEAQ (reference sequence). This CDR3 spans 16 amino acids. V was clipped by 2 bases and J by 3 bases; unmatched bases: 5. For the CDR3, the DNA is TGTGCCAGCAGCTTAATGACTAGCGTCGACACCGGGGAGCTGTTTTTT. Its translation is CASSLMTSVDTGELFF.

The CDR3 loop is CAISALTNTEAFF. CDR3 nucleotide sequence: TGTGCCATCAGTGCTCTAACGAACACTGAAGCTTTCTTT. The genes are TRBV10-3 and TRBJ1-1; D gene unclear. Germline assignment: CDR1 ENHRY and CDR2 SYGVKD. CDR3 length: 13 residues. Trimming removed 4 bases from V and 1 base from J, with 7 bases in between.

The V call is TRBV6-5, the J call TRBJ2-5, with D possibly matching TRBD1 (5 bases). Germline loops: CDR1 MNHEY, CDR2 SVGAGI. Between the trimmed V and J ends, which lost 5 bases and 2 bases, there was a span of 9 bases. The CDR3 extends over 13 amino acids. CDR3 bases: TGTGCCAGCAGTGTGGCAGGGCAAGAGACCCAGTACTTC. Amino acids: CASSVAGQETQYF.

The chain is built from TRBV27 and TRBJ2-2; maybe TRBD1 (6 bases). This CDR3 spans 14 amino acids. Looked up from germline, CDR1 is MNHEY and CDR2 is SMNVEV (reference sequence). V was shortened by 4 bases and J by 7 bases, with 13 bases between the two germline ends. The CDR3 loop reads CASSSWAGVGELFF. In DNA, the CDR3 is TGTGCCAGCAGTTCTTGGGCAGGGGTCGGGGAGCTGTTTTTT.

This clone has a handful of counts. The rearrangement joins TRBV6-6 to TRBJ2-7; TRBD2 matches 7 bases. The CDR3 extends over 13 amino acids. The V segment lost 4 bases and the J segment 0 bases; nucleotides outside the gene matches: 0. Germline V lookup: CDR1 MNHNY, CDR2 SVGAGI (reference sequence). CDR3 residues: CASSSSGSYEQYF. CDR3 in DNA: TGTGCCAGCAGTTCTAGCGGCTCCTACGAGCAGTACTTC.

J is TRBJ1-5 and V is TRBV5-8, with 8 bases fitting TRBD1. V was pared by 4 bases and J by 0 bases, with 6 bases of the junction left unmatched. Germline V gene data show CDR1 as SGHTS and CDR2 as YDEGEE. The CDR3 contains 16 residues. The chain's CDR3 is CASSLLRGHSNQPQHF. In DNA form, the CDR3 reads TGTGCCAGCAGCCTTCTCAGGGGGCATAGCAATCAGCCCCAGCATTTT.

The genes are TRBV11-2 and TRBJ2-3; 10 bases are shared with TRBD2. Trimming at V came to 5 bases and at J to 1 base, leaving 3 bases not matched to a gene. CDR1 is SGHAT and CDR2 is FQNNGV in the germline V gene. The length of the CDR3 is 15 residues. The CDR3 DNA follows: TGTGCCAGCAGCGCCGGGACTAGCGGCACAGATACGCAGTATTTT. Its translation is CASSAGTSGTDTQYF.

J is TRBJ2-3 and V is TRBV7-2; unclear D gene. Germline values: CDR1 SGHTA, CDR2 FQGNSA. This CDR3 is built from 15 residues. With 1 base removed from V and 8 bases from J, the gap between germline ends came to 16 bases. The CDR3: CASSLGGQRRGTQYF. The CDR3 coding sequence is TGTGCCAGCAGCTTAGGCGGTCAACGGCGAGGTACGCAGTATTTT.

This clone is medium-sized. The chain has TRBV18 and TRBJ2-3; D is uncertain. V was shortened by 3 bases and J by 3 bases, with 1 base between the two germline ends. Germline CDR1 and CDR2: KGHSH and LQKENI. This CDR3 is 11 amino acids long. CDR3 protein: CASSPTDTQYF. The CDR3 nucleotides are TGTGCCAGCTCACCTACAGATACGCAGTATTTT.

V usage is TRBV27 and J usage is TRBJ1-2, with D tentatively TRBD1 (5 bases). The germline gives CDR1 MNHEY, CDR2 SMNVEV (reference sequence). V was pared by 3 bases and J by 4 bases, with 12 bases between. CDR3 size: 14 residues. In nucleotides, the CDR3 is TGTGCCAGCAGTTTTTGGGGGGGAACCTATGGCTACACCTTC. It encodes CASSFWGGTYGYTF.

The V call is TRBV4-1, the J call TRBJ2-5; 10 bases agree with TRBD2. The trim removed 3 bases at V and 5 bases at J, leaving 6 bases unmatched. Germline V gene data show CDR1 as MGHRA and CDR2 as YSYEKL. CDR3 length equals 15 residues. CDR3 DNA: TGCGCCAGCAGCCAGGGGACTAGCGATACGGAGACCCAGTACTTC. It is translated as CASSQGTSDTETQYF.

This CDR3 is CASSVVRASGANVLTF. The CDR3 region has the DNA TGTGCCAGCAGCGTAGTCCGGGCCTCTGGGGCCAACGTCCTGACTTTC. The chain joins TRBV9 to TRBJ2-6, with no clear D. In germline, CDR1 is SGDLS, CDR2 YYNGEE. CDR3 size: 16 residues. Trimming cost V 0 bases and J 0 bases, with 7 bases left between them.

Only a few counts were recorded for this clone. V gene TRBV7-6 combines with J gene TRBJ1-1, with 10 bases that match TRBD1. This CDR3 is built from 14 residues. With V trimmed by 1 base and J by 4 bases, 0 bases remained unmatched. Germline V gene lookup returns CDR1 SGHVS and CDR2 FNYEAQ. The CDR3 spells CASSLGQGATEAFF. The CDR3, as DNA: TGTGCCAGCAGCTTAGGACAGGGGGCCACTGAAGCTTTCTTT.